This TCR beta chain was profiled in a study of low-dose radiotherapy and immunotherapy resistance in tumors (dated by TCRdb to between 2020 and 2023). In terms of the full investigation: In Cohort 1, each fraction delivered 0.5 Gy every 2 weeks, and the prescribed total PTV dose was 6.5 Gy. Patients took aspirin 300 mg orally once daily for four cycles, starting on cycle 1 day 1. The translational analysis covered eight patients: three from the first dose cohort and the first five from the second dose cohort. In Cohort 2, 1 Gy per fraction was delivered every two weeks, for a total of 13 Gy over 26 weeks. Trial participants were not randomized into treatment groups. Cyclophosphamide 200 mg/m2 was administered intravenously every two weeks, one day before each radiation and immunotherapy administration. Patients were given nivolumab as a 240 mg flat dose every two weeks and ipilimumab at 1 mg/kg every six weeks, with both drugs delivered intravenously.

As regards this clonotype: The clone's antigen remains unknown. It is likely a read error: a sequence one base away is far more abundant.

Sequenced on an Illumina HiSeq 2500. First-strand cDNA was synthesized with Superscript III and a set of TRAV- and TRBV-specific primers, covering both TCRalpha and TCRbeta chains. TCRs were amplified with Phusion for approximately 21 PCR cycles, with a constant-region primer paired with the adapter attached to the V primers. Isolated mRNA was amplified with the MessageAmp II aRNA Amplification Kit, using a roughly 16-hour in vitro transcription at 37°C. mRNA for TCR sequencing was isolated with the Dynabeads mRNA DIRECT Purification Kit. A second roughly 27-cycle Phusion PCR added indexed Illumina adapters, and products were purified with AMPure XP beads. The paper's data handling went like this. Custom Perl scripts pooled TCR sequences encoding the same protein, removed out-of-frame sequences and computed each clonotype's abundance. TCR sequences supported by only a single read were excluded from analysis. The metrics used to describe the repertoires included Shannon entropy, Gini index, clonality, richness, and the frequency of TCRs shared between repertoires. The public reads were reanalyzed by TCRdb: fastp trimming at Q25, MiXCR alignment, in-frame beta chains only. CDR3 protein sequences are deduplicated, and each keeps its most common genes and DNA. These V and J calls rely on TCRdb rather than the paper's analysis. Recorded for this sample are tens of thousands of distinct CDR3 sequences; less than 30% of them occurred a single time. Around 9.1% of the sample belongs to the ten largest clones.

The sample's time point label, in plain terms: after trial treatment. The sample's treatment or condition label, in plain terms: LDRT plus nivolumab, ipilimumab, low-dose cyclophosphamide and aspirin (RACIN trial). The donors took part in RACIN, a single-arm, phase I, dose-escalation trial that combined nivolumab, ipilimumab, aspirin, low-dose cyclophosphamide and low-dose radiotherapy. Patients with advanced, TIL-negative solid tumors were considered eligible. The sequence derives from a male donor with prostate cancer. The sample here was PBMCs, taken after low-dose radiotherapy plus immunotherapy.

The bases are TGTGCCAGCAGCGTTGACAGCAACTATGGCTACACCTTC. Translation gives CASSVDSNYGYTF. The V gene is TRBV13 and the J gene is TRBJ1-2; a tentative D match to TRBD1 spans 5 bases. V is clipped by 5 bases and J by 2 bases, and the sequence between their germline boundaries is 9 bases long. Including the terminal cysteine and phenylalanine, the CDR3 comprises 13 residues. Only CDR3 DNA is held: 39 bases, read in frame from base 1. As encoded in the germline V gene (reference sequence), CDR1 is PRHDT while CDR2 is FYEKMQ.